One sample yielded the 8 T cell receptor beta chains listed below, sequenced in a study of a mutant IDH1 vaccine in newly diagnosed glioma. Time point of the sample: week 35, safety follow-up. The content of each vaccine dose was 300 ug of mutant IDH1 20-mer peptide, and topical imiquimod accompanied it. No antigen has been identified for these receptors. Measured with immunoSEQ multiplex PCR; TCRdb has only the in-frame clones, and not every one. The repertoire holds around 32,000 clones, with roughly 85% as singletons. Specimen: PBMCs, collected from a glioma patient whose treatment included an IDH1 peptide vaccine. All receptors come from a woman under 30 with glioma.

The rearrangement links TRBV7-9 to TRBJ2-7; D is unclear. V gave up 0 bases and J gave up 6 bases, with 9 bases separating them. The CDR3 sequence is 13 residues long. CDR1 and CDR2 (germline): SEHNR, FQNEAQ (reference sequence). In nucleotides, the CDR3 is TGTGCCAGCAGCTTAGCTCGCACCCCCGAGCAGTACTTC. Translating it yields CASSLARTPEQYF.

The chain recombines TRBV9 with TRBJ2-5; D call uncertain. CDR1 is SGDLS, CDR2 YYNGEE, per germline. The CDR3 has 14 amino acids. Trimming took off 0 bases at V and 4 bases at J, with 10 bases between the two ends. CDR3 residues: CASSVGPTPETQYF. The CDR3 coding sequence is TGTGCCAGCAGCGTAGGACCAACCCCAGAGACCCAGTACTTC.

The CDR3 DNA is TGTGCCAGCAGCCTCGGGACAGGGACCTACGAGCAGTACTTC. Amino acids: CASSLGTGTYEQYF. The V gene is TRBV11-2, the J gene TRBJ2-7; 9 bases match TRBD1. J was trimmed by 2 bases and V by 5 bases; bases with no gene match: 4. This CDR3 has 14 residues. The germline gives CDR1 SGHAT, CDR2 FQNNGV.

The chain is built from TRBV18 and TRBJ2-7; D is uncertain. V lost 3 bases, J lost 3 bases, and 15 bases lay in between. This CDR3 has 15 residues. The V gene's germline CDR1 is KGHSH and CDR2 LQKENI. CDR3 in DNA: TGTGCCAGCTCACCCCCGTCCTTAGGAAACTACGAGCAGTACTTC. Its translation is CASSPPSLGNYEQYF. Combining the CDR3 with reference TRBV18 and TRBJ2-7 gives the whole variable domain NAGVMQNPRHLVRRRGQEARLRCSPMKGHSHVYWYRQLPEEGLKFMVYLQKENIIDESGMPKERFSAEFPKEGPSILRIQQVVRGDSAAYFCASSPPSLGNYEQYFGPGTRLTVT.

The chain has TRBV7-8 and TRBJ2-2, with TRBD1 identical over 11 bases. The CDR3 runs to 16 residues. The trim removed 5 bases at V and 6 bases at J, leaving 8 bases unmatched. CDR1 and CDR2 from the germline V gene are SGHVS and FQNEAQ. As DNA, the CDR3 is TGTGCCAGCAGCCCCGTCAGGGACAGGGGGGCCGGGGAGCTGTTTTTT. Amino acids: CASSPVRDRGAGELFF.

The table lists this clone with a few counts. The gene calls are TRBV6-6 and TRBJ1-1; D unresolved. Trimming left V 0 bases short and J 4 bases short, with 15 bases between. From germline, CDR1 is MNHNY and CDR2 SVGAGI (reference sequence). This CDR3 has 16 amino acids. The CDR3: CASSYSMDPGGTEAFF. CDR3 nucleotide sequence: TGTGCCAGCAGTTACTCGATGGACCCTGGTGGCACTGAAGCTTTCTTT.

The gene calls are TRBV6-1 and TRBJ2-2; TRBD1 might be the D (5 bases). Germline CDR1 reads MNHNS; CDR2 reads SASEGT. V lost 6 bases, J lost 0 bases, and 5 bases lay in between. The CDR3 length is 13 residues. CDR3 region: CASRGPNTGELFF. CDR3 nucleotides: TGTGCCAGCAGGGGGCCGAACACCGGGGAGCTGTTTTTT.

The chain is built from TRBV15 and TRBJ1-4, with a weak D call TRBD1 (6 bases). Per germline, CDR1 LNHNV and CDR2 YYDKDF (reference sequence). The CDR3 length is 16 residues. V was pared by 1 base and J by 8 bases, with 17 bases between. Here the CDR3 DNA reads TGTGCCACCAGCAGAGTTACGGATACAGGGTCCGAAAAACTGTTTTTT. Protein product: CATSRVTDTGSEKLFF.